A single sample is the source of the 5 T cell receptor beta chains below, sequenced in a study of T cell changes during pregnancy in multiple sclerosis. TCRdb's table, derived via immunoSEQ multiplex PCR, lists solely in-frame clones and lacks some. This sample has almost 50,000 clones, with around 94% found just once. Sequencing used CD4+ T cells from peripheral blood mononuclear cells, obtained in the third trimester of pregnancy. The receptors were gathered from a female donor with multiple sclerosis, enrolled in a pregnancy study.

The rearrangement joins TRBV4-1 to TRBJ2-5; TRBD2 matches 8 bases. Germline-derived CDR1 and CDR2 are MGHRA and YSYEKL. Losses at the gene ends were 0 bases for V and 5 bases for J; bases not matched to a gene: 5. The CDR3 consists of 15 residues. CDR3 nucleotide sequence: TGCGCCAGCAGCCAAGATGGACTAGCTGGCGAGACCCAGTACTTC. It is translated as CASSQDGLAGETQYF.

The chain employs TRBV10-3 and TRBJ1-2; 9 bases agree with TRBD1. The V gene's germline CDR1 is ENHRY and CDR2 SYGVKD. The CDR3 has 16 amino acids. V was clipped by 6 bases and J by 4 bases; unmatched bases: 12. CDR3 amino acids: CAIRGTGNEASYGYTF. Written as DNA, the CDR3 is TGTGCCATCAGGGGGACAGGGAATGAGGCTAGCTATGGCTACACCTTC.

The genes are TRBV5-4 and TRBJ2-3; TRBD2 matches 15 bases. Losses at the gene ends were 3 bases for V and 0 bases for J; bases not matched to a gene: 8. Germline CDR1 SGHNT, CDR2 YYREEE (reference sequence). The CDR3 spans 19 residues. The CDR3 spells CASSWEGLAGGYSTDTQYF. Written as DNA, the CDR3 is TGTGCCAGCAGCTGGGAGGGACTAGCGGGAGGTTATAGCACAGATACGCAGTATTTT.

The chain recombines TRBV7-2 with TRBJ2-7, with TRBD2 matching over 10 bases. J was trimmed by 7 bases and V by 4 bases; bases with no gene match: 7. The CDR3 runs to 14 residues. Germline CDR1 is SGHTA and CDR2 is FQGNSA. CDR3 sequence: CASSSLAGLGEQYF. DNA of the CDR3: TGTGCCAGCAGCTCACTAGCGGGACTGGGGGAGCAGTACTTC.

This clone came up once. The gene calls are TRBV2 and TRBJ2-5; TRBD1 is a possible D gene (5 bases). Germline-derived CDR1 and CDR2 are SNHLY and FYNNEI. The length of the CDR3 is 15 residues. V was pared by 1 base and J by 5 bases, with 14 bases between. CDR3: CASSEETASRETQYF. The CDR3 nucleotides read TGTGCCAGCAGTGAAGAGACAGCGTCTAGGGAGACCCAGTACTTC.